This T cell receptor beta chain emerged from a study of shared clonotypes between healthy human individuals. Study in general: Aged between 18 and 49, the donors were two women and three men. Broader study findings: Donors were few, which limited the genetic and exposure-history diversity represented. Donor clonotype sharing was expected to depend on sequencing depth. Naive subsets generally had larger estimated richness than memory subsets.

TCRdb's copy holds only in-frame clones and misses some; the assay was immunoSEQ multiplex PCR. The table records about 2 million clones, about 95% of them present only once. The naive CD8 fraction comprised CD45RO-negative cells positively selected for CCR7 and excluded terminally differentiated effector memory CD45RA+ cells. V was pared by 3 bases and J by 4 bases, with 4 bases of the junction left unmatched. Germline-derived CDR1 and CDR2 are ENHRY and SYGVKD. The CDR3 consists of 14 residues. In regard to this clone: Antigen: not known.

The sample was naive CD8+ T cells sorted from blood. The V gene is TRBV10-3, the J gene TRBJ1-2; 8 bases line up with TRBD1. The sequence was obtained from a man aged 18 to 30 in good health. The CDR3 DNA follows: TGTGCCATCAGTGATGGACAGGGTGGCTATGGCTACACCTTC. Residues: CAISDGQGGYGYTF.